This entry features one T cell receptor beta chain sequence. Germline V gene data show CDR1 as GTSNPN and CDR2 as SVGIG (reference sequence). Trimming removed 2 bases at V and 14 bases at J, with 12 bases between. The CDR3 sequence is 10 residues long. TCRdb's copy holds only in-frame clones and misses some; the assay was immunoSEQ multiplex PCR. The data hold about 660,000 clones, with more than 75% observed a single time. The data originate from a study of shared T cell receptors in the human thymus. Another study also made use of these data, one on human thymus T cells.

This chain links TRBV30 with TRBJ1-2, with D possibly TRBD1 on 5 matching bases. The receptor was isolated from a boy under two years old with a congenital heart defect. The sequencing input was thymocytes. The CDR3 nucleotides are TGTGCCTGGAGTTCGGGGGTTACAACCTTC. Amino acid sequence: CAWSSGVTTF.